This TCR beta chain was documented in a study of blood T cells in healthy people across ages. Study outcomes and limitations: The fall in TCR beta diversity per million T cells was roughly linear with age.

Primed by a sample-barcoded 5' primer and a J-beta primer mix, a second PCR proceeded for about 7 to 11 cycles. Tags on each cDNA molecule came from a template-switch adaptor with 12 random nucleotides. MiXCR was run by TCRdb on the 5' RACE reads, yielding one entry per CDR3 protein. The table has around 1.5 million distinct CDR3 sequences, roughly 30% seen once. Note on this clonotype: What it binds is not known.

The V end was cut by 1 base, the J end by 9 bases, with 20 bases between. The CDR3 loop spans 16 amino acids. Sequenced: blood. The source of this sequence is a woman aged 25 to 45 in good health. This chain uses TRBV12-3 or TRBV12-4 with TRBJ2-3; possibly TRBD1 or TRBD2 for D (5 bases each). The CDR3 loop is CASSLEGAVLRGTQYF. CDR3 sequence (DNA): TGTGCCAGCAGTTTAGAAGGGGCCGTGCTCAGAGGGACGCAGTATTTT.